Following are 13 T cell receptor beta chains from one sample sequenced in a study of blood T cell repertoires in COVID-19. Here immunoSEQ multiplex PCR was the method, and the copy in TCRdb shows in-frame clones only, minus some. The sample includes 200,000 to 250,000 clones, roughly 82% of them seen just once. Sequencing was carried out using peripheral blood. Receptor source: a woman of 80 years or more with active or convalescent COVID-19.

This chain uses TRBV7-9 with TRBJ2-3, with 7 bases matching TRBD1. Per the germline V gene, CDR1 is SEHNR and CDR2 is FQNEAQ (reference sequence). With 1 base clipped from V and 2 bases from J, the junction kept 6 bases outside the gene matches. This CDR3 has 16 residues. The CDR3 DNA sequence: TGTGCCAGCAGCTTAGGGGTGGGACAGACCACAGATACGCAGTATTTT. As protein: CASSLGVGQTTDTQYF.

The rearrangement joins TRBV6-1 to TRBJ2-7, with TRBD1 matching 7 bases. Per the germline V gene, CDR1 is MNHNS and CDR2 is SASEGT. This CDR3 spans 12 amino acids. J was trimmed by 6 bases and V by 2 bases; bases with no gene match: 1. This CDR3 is CASSERGREQYF. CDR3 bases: TGTGCCAGCAGTGAAAGGGGGCGCGAGCAGTACTTC.

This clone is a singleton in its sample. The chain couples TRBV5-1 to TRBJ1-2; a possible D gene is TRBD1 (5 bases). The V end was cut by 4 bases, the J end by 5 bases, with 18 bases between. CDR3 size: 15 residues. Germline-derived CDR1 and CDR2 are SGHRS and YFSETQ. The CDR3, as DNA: TGCGCCAGCAGCCCCGGACATGAAGTTGGGTATGGCTACACCTTC. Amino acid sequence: CASSPGHEVGYGYTF. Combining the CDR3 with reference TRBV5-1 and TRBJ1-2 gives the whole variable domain KAGVTQTPRYLIKTRGQQVTLSCSPISGHRSVSWYQQTPGQGLQFLFEYFSETQRNKGNFPGRFSGRQFSNSRSEMNVSTLELGDSALYLCASSPGHEVGYGYTFGSGTRLTVV.

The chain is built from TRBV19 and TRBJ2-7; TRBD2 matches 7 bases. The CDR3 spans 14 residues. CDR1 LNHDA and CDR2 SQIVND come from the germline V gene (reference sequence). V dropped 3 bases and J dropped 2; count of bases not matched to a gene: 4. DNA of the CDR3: TGTGCCAGTAGTATTAGTCGGGAGGCCTACGAGCAGTACTTC. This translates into CASSISREAYEQYF.

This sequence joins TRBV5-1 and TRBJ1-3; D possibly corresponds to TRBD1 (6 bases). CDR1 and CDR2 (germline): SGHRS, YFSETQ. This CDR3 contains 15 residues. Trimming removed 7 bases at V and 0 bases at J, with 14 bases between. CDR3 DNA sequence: TGCGCCAGCCGGGACACGTCGAGCTCTGGAAACACCATATATTTT. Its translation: CASRDTSSSGNTIYF.

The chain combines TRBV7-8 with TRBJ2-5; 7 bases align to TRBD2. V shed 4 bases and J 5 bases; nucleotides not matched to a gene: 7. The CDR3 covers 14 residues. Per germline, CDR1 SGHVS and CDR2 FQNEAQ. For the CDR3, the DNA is TGTGCCAGCAGCTCTACTAGCGCCCGGGAGACCCAGTACTTC. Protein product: CASSSTSARETQYF.

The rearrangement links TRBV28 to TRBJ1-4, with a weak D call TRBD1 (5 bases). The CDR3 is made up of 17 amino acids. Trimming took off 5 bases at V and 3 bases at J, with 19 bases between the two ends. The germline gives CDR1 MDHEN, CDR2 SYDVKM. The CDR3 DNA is TGTGCCAGCAGTGCCCGAGTAGGGGCCACGGCTAATGAAAAACTGTTTTTT. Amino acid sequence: CASSARVGATANEKLFF.

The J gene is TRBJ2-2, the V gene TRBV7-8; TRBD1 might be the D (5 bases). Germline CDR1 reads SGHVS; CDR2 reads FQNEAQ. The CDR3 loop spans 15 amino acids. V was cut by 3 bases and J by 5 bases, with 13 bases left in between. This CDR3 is CASSFGARRTGELFF. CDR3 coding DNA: TGTGCCAGCAGCTTTGGGGCCCGGAGAACCGGGGAGCTGTTTTTT.

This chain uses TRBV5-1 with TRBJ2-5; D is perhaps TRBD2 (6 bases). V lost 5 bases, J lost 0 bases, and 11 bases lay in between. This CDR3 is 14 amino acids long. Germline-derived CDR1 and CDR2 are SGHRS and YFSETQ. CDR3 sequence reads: CASRRGGYQETQYF. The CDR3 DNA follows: TGCGCCAGCAGGAGGGGAGGTTACCAAGAGACCCAGTACTTC.

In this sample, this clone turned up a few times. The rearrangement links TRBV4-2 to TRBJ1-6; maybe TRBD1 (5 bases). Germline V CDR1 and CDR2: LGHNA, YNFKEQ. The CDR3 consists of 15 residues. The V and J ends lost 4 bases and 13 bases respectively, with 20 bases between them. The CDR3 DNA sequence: TGTGCCAGCAGCCCCCCTGGGGTCCTTGGGGGGCCCCTCCACTTT. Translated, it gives CASSPPGVLGGPLHF.

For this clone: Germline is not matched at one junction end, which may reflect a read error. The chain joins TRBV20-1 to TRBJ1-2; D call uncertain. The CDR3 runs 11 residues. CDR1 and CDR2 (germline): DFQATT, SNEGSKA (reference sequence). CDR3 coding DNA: TGCAGTGCTAGAATTGACTACGGCTACACCTTC. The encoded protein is CSARIDYGYTF.

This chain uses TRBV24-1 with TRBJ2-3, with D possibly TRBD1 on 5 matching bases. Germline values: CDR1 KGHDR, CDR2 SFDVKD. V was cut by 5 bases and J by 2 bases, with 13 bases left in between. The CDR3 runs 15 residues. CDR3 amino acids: CATSVSGSLTDTQYF. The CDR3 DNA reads TGTGCCACCAGTGTCTCAGGGTCCCTCACAGATACGCAGTATTTT.

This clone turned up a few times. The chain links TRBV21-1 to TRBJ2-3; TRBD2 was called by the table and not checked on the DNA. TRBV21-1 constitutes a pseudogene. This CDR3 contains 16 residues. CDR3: CASSKATSGVTDTQYF. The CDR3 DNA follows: TGTGCCAGCAGCAAAGCAACTAGCGGGGTCACAGATACGCAGTATTTT.